This TCR beta chain was obtained from a study of cytotoxic CD8 clonotypes in ibrutinib-treated CLL. Per germline, CDR1 MNHEY and CDR2 SMNVEV (reference sequence). V was trimmed by 7 bases and J by 0 bases, leaving 19 bases between them. There are 17 residues in the CDR3. Comments on this clone: Its cognate antigen is unknown.

Profiling relied on immunoSEQ multiplex PCR, and the TCRdb table lists in-frame clones only, not all of them. The sample lists roughly 200,000 clones, 55% to 85% seen once, with roughly 12% in the top ten. Study-wide points: Clonality correlated strongly with circulating CD8+ T cells and exceeded age-matched healthy donors at baseline.

This TCR was sampled from a human donor with chronic lymphocytic leukemia. The chain recombines TRBV27 with TRBJ2-4; TRBD2 might be the D (6 bases). The sequencing here drew on PBMCs, taken after 24 months of ibrutinib treatment. DNA for the CDR3: TGTGCCAGCACCGACCTATCCGAGGGACTAGCCAAAAACATTCAGTACTTC. Protein sequence: CASTDLSEGLAKNIQYF.